This record looks at one T cell receptor beta chain sequence and its context. The record originates from a study of blood T cell repertoires in COVID-19. Study overall: The cDNA or gDNA used as material had been derived from T cells, B-cell-depleted T cells, or PBMCs.

The germline V and J ends were trimmed by 4 bases and 1 base, with 16 bases remaining between them. This CDR3 has 16 residues. CDR1 and CDR2 from the germline V gene are MNHEY and SMNVEV (reference sequence). Sequencing used immunoSEQ multiplex PCR; TCRdb keeps in-frame clones, though not all of them. Found here are 200,000 to 300,000 clones, approximately 90% of them singletons; the top ten hold about 2.5%. The chain links TRBV27 to TRBJ1-1; D is perhaps TRBD1 (6 bases). This receptor was obtained from a woman between 40 and 50 years old with acute COVID-19. What was sequenced was PBMCs or T cells enriched from blood (not recorded which). The CDR3 loop reads CASSSPPGRGNTEAFF. The CDR3 DNA reads TGTGCCAGCAGTTCTCCTCCGGGCAGGGGGAACACTGAAGCTTTCTTT.